This T cell receptor (beta chain) was observed in a study of T cells in women clearing cervical HPV infection (dated by TCRdb to 2016 to 2019). For context, the study as a whole: The cases were about two dozen women with histologically confirmed HPV16-related CIN3 or worse, and 2 of those women had invasive cancers. For cases, a median interval of nearly 150 days, with an interquartile range of 90 to 200 days, was observed between lesion detection and blood sampling. Since HLA typing was available for only a few women, HLA type could not be ruled out as a confounder. Controls were around 24 women whose single incident HPV16 infection cleared within 12 months without precancer or cancer developing. Cases and controls were matched on age within five years and on year of sample collection. Cases had a median age of approximately 34 years and controls had a median age of approximately 40, with no significant differences in baseline characteristics. In the parent cohort, some 10,000 women aged 18 or older were enrolled in Guanacaste, Costa Rica, during about 1993 to 1994 and then followed for 7 to 8 years. Case blood was taken at the visit when the lesion was first identified, whereas control blood was taken when infection was no longer detected. The exploratory proof-of-principle case-control study was nested within the Guanacaste HPV Natural History Study in Costa Rica and compared TCR repertoires across cervical HPV16 outcomes. Five blinded duplicates per group were added as quality controls, so that approximately 60 samples were obtained: 50 or so participants and 10 replicates.

Based on the germline V gene, the CDR1 and CDR2 sequences are SGHTA and FQGTGA. There are 17 amino acids in the CDR3, from cysteine to phenylalanine inclusive. Sequencing covers 42 bases of the CDR3, shown here with the frame starting at base 1. The germline V and J ends show losses of 2 bases and 4 bases respectively, and no gene match explains 14 bases of the junction. TCR beta CDR3 regions were amplified by multiplex PCR from an average of roughly 1,200 ng genomic DNA per sample using the immunoSEQ assay. The assay corrected primer bias using a complete synthetic TCR repertoire to establish an amplification baseline. The amplicons were sequenced using the Illumina platform. In the source study's methods: Error correction of the sequences involved clustering with frequency ratios plus a modified nearest-neighbor algorithm, after which the sequences were analyzed in the immunoSEQ Analyzer using IMGT gene definitions. TCR richness and evenness were averaged over 20 rarefaction repeats at each rarefaction depth, excluding samples with fewer sequences than the depth. Relative abundances of V, D and J genes were compared between groups using Wilcoxon rank sum tests, with FDR correction applied. In the blinded duplicates, the intraclass correlation was over 95% for TCR richness and averaged about 73% across 65 to 75 gene segments. Here the immuneACCESS table is served through TCRdb, limited to in-frame sequences with V and J called. Missing clones are a known gap in these copies; in checked studies unresolved V genes cover under half, and the rest lacks a known reason. V and J calls and clone size are as listed in that table; D and trimming were resolved from the DNA. The sample's table lists a count of tens of thousands of clones. Roughly 20% of the sample rests with the top ten.

Every participant had a single incident cervical HPV16 infection, and women with prevalent HPV16 infections were excluded. Cervical HPV DNA was detected with MY09/MY11 PCR, and genotyping was done with dot-blot hybridization. Roughly 16 mL of heparinized blood were centrifuged, and the buffy coat was split into aliquots, frozen at -30 degrees C, and then kept at -80 degrees C. Genomic DNA was extracted from buffy coat specimens using QIAGEN kits. Overall study results and their limits: Because the number of T cells in each sample was unknown, differences in richness could reflect differing T-cell content rather than repertoire biology. TRBV6-7 relative abundance was lower in cases than in controls (roughly 0.12% versus 0.17%; Bonferroni P = 0.0008). Whether associations preceded infection or resulted from infection could not be shown with the cross-sectional design, and effector/memory subsets and HPV-specific T cells were not isolated. Cases were distinguished from controls with an estimated AUC of about 0.78 by random forest classifiers combining richness and V gene abundances. Significantly higher TCR repertoire richness was observed in CIN3+ cases than in controls across sequencing depths, whereas no difference in evenness was found.

Of note for this clone: Its target antigen remains unknown. The CDR3 is cut off 3 residues early in the read; its end comes from the germline J gene.

This receptor chain uses TRBV7-3 and TRBJ2-7; 7 central nucleotides agree with TRBD2. This receptor was obtained from a woman aged 18 to 75 with a cervical HPV16 infection that either progressed to CIN3+ or cleared (not recorded which). The sample comprised blood buffy coat. CDR3 loop: CASSLFGGGRGEYEQYF. The CDR3 bases that were read are TGTGCCAGCAGCTTATTTGGGGGGGGTAGGGGAGAGTACGAG.